The T cell receptor beta chain described here comes from a study of shared clonotypes between healthy human individuals. Some clones are missing from TCRdb's copy, which holds only in-frame ones; the method was immunoSEQ multiplex PCR. This sample has about 2.2 million clones, with about 94% found just once. Trimming pared 6 bases from V and 7 bases from J, leaving 21 bases between. This CDR3 has 15 residues. Per the germline V gene, CDR1 is MNHEY and CDR2 is SMNVEV (reference sequence). CD45RO-negative, CCR7-positively selected cells formed the naive CD8 fraction, excluding terminally differentiated effector memory CD45RA+ cells. Free of recent acute infections or vaccinations, the donors were healthy HIV-negative adults. This clone was observed once.

The rearrangement links TRBV27 to TRBJ1-2; no definite D call. The specimen was naive CD8+ T cells from PBMCs. The receptor was derived from a young man in good health. Some clones in this sample may be carry-over from other donors' samples. CDR3 region: CASRPSWELHPGYTF. The CDR3 bases are TGTGCCAGCAGGCCCTCTTGGGAGCTACACCCTGGCTACACCTTC.